This T cell receptor (beta chain) is drawn from a study of blood T cell repertoires in COVID-19. Overall study: Whether acute or convalescent, the COVID-19 samples came from the United States, Italy and Spain.

Authors' data handling: Amplification with reference gene primers provided the estimates of nucleated cell counts. Repertoires were generated with immunoSEQ multiplex PCR, while TCRdb's copy carries only in-frame clones and drops some. The DNA was the basis for D and trimming; V, J and clone size are from that table. This table has about 390,000 clones, around 87% appearing once. For recovered donors of Cohort 3, there were two negative PCRs, clearance, or symptom resolution. This CDR3 is 8 amino acids long. Between the trimmed V and J ends, which lost 6 bases and 13 bases, there was a span of 9 bases. From germline, CDR1 is SQVTM and CDR2 ANQGSEA. This clone was picked up a small number of times.

The clonotype comes from a woman between 45 and 65 years old who had recovered from COVID-19. The chain combines TRBV29-1 with TRBJ1-1; weak D call: TRBD1 (5 bases). The sequencing input was PBMCs or T cells enriched from blood (not recorded which). The CDR3 region has the DNA TGCAGCGTCTCGGGGGGTTTCTTT. As protein: CSVSGGFF. The entire variable domain, with the rest obtained from reference TRBV29-1 and TRBJ1-1, is as follows: SAVISQKPSRDICQRGTSLTIQCQVDSQVTMMFWYRQQPGQSLTLIATANQGSEATYESGFVIDKFPISRPNLTFSTLTVSNMSPEDSSIYLCSVSGGFFGQGTRLTVV.